The rows below give T cell receptor beta chains drawn from one sample of a study of blood T cell repertoires in COVID-19. Libraries were prepared by immunoSEQ multiplex PCR; TCRdb keeps only in-frame clonotypes and omits some of them. The sample lists about 270,000 clones, around 90% occurring once. Sequenced material: PBMCs or T cells enriched from blood (not recorded which). These receptors were taken from a middle-aged man who had been exposed to COVID-19. Each CDR3 is given with its conserved first and last residue. A D gene is named only where the DNA matches it firmly. Only some rows state a clone size, as once, few, many or a class for expanded clones.

cdr3_nt: TGTGCCTGGATCAGGGGGGCGCAGTATTTT
cdr3_aa: CAWIRGAQYF
v_call: TRBV30
d_call: -
clone_size: -
j_call: TRBJ2-3

cdr3_nt: TGTGCCAGCAGCGGGTCCGGACAGGGGTTTACCGAGCAGTACTTC
cdr3_aa: CASSGSGQGFTEQYF
v_call: TRBV7-6
d_call: TRBD1
clone_size: -
j_call: TRBJ2-7

cdr3_nt: TGCGCCAGCAGCTTAGGGGTAGCCTACGAGCAGTACTTC
cdr3_aa: CASSLGVAYEQYF
v_call: TRBV5-1
d_call: -
clone_size: -
j_call: TRBJ2-7

cdr3_nt: TGTGCCAGCAGTTTAGGGACAATCAATGAGCAGTTCTTC
cdr3_aa: CASSLGTINEQFF
v_call: TRBV28
d_call: -
clone_size: -
j_call: TRBJ2-1

cdr3_nt: TGTGCCAGCAGCCAGGAATATCTATATGCGGGCGAGCAGTACTTC
cdr3_aa: CASSQEYLYAGEQYF
v_call: TRBV4-2
d_call: -
clone_size: -
j_call: TRBJ2-7

cdr3_nt: TGTGCCAGCGTAGTAAGGGGGGAAGCTTTCTTT
cdr3_aa: CASVVRGEAFF
v_call: TRBV28
d_call: -
clone_size: -
j_call: TRBJ1-1

cdr3_nt: TGTGCCAGCAGCCAAGTGAGTTACAGGGCTAGCAGCACAGATACGCAGTATTTT
cdr3_aa: CASSQVSYRASSTDTQYF
v_call: TRBV4-2
d_call: -
clone_size: -
j_call: TRBJ2-3

cdr3_nt: TGCGCCAGCAGCTTGGAGGGGGGGGCGGGGGCCAACGTCCTGACTTTC
cdr3_aa: CASSLEGGAGANVLTF
v_call: TRBV5-1
d_call: -
clone_size: -
j_call: TRBJ2-6

cdr3_nt: TGTGCCAGCTCACCGGCAGGGGCTAACTCTGGGGCCAACGTCCTGACTTTC
cdr3_aa: CASSPAGANSGANVLTF
v_call: TRBV18
d_call: -
clone_size: -
j_call: TRBJ2-6

cdr3_nt: TGTGCCAGCAGTCGCACTAGCGGACCCTACGAGCAGTACTTC
cdr3_aa: CASSRTSGPYEQYF
v_call: TRBV6-5
d_call: TRBD2
clone_size: -
j_call: TRBJ2-7

cdr3_nt: TGCGCCAGCAGTCAATCCCACAGGGTTAATCGGGCCAACGTCCTGACTTTC
cdr3_aa: CASSQSHRVNRANVLTF
v_call: TRBV23-1
d_call: -
clone_size: -
j_call: TRBJ2-6

cdr3_nt: TGTGCCAGCAGTGATCGGGAAGACACTGAAGCTTTCTTT
cdr3_aa: CASSDREDTEAFF
v_call: TRBV6-1
d_call: -
clone_size: -
j_call: TRBJ1-1

cdr3_nt: TGCGCCAGCAGTGAGTACAAGACAGATACGCAGTATTTT
cdr3_aa: CASSEYKTDTQYF
v_call: TRBV10-1
d_call: -
clone_size: -
j_call: TRBJ2-3

cdr3_nt: TGTGCCAGTAATCAACAGGACGCAGGCTACACCTTC
cdr3_aa: CASNQQDAGYTF
v_call: TRBV19
d_call: -
clone_size: once
j_call: TRBJ1-2

cdr3_nt: TGTGCCAGCTCACCCCGGACGGGGGGTGGCTACACCTTC
cdr3_aa: CASSPRTGGGYTF
v_call: TRBV18
d_call: -
clone_size: -
j_call: TRBJ1-2

cdr3_nt: TGTGCCAGCAGCGCACTAGCGGGAATAATCTCTGGGGCCAACGTCCTGACTTTC
cdr3_aa: CASSALAGIISGANVLTF
v_call: TRBV3-1/TRBV3-2
d_call: TRBD2
clone_size: -
j_call: TRBJ2-6

cdr3_nt: TGTGCCAGCAGTTTAACACAGGGGGTAAACGAGCAGTACTTC
cdr3_aa: CASSLTQGVNEQYF
v_call: TRBV28
d_call: TRBD1
clone_size: -
j_call: TRBJ2-7

cdr3_nt: TGTGCCAGCAGCTTGAAACTAGCCCAAGAGACCCAGTACTTC
cdr3_aa: CASSLKLAQETQYF
v_call: TRBV5-4
d_call: -
clone_size: -
j_call: TRBJ2-5

cdr3_nt: TGTGCCAGCAGTCACCCAACAGGGGGCAATCAGCCCCAGCATTTT
cdr3_aa: CASSHPTGGNQPQHF
v_call: TRBV28
d_call: TRBD1
clone_size: -
j_call: TRBJ1-5

cdr3_nt: TGCGCCAGCTCAGGGGCTAGCGGGATGTCATACAATGAGCAGTTCTTC
cdr3_aa: CASSGASGMSYNEQFF
v_call: TRBV5-1
d_call: TRBD2
clone_size: -
j_call: TRBJ2-1

cdr3_nt: TGTACCAGTAGTATTGTCCCTAGTTATGGTGAGCAGTTCTTC
cdr3_aa: CTSSIVPSYGEQFF
v_call: TRBV19
d_call: -
clone_size: -
j_call: TRBJ2-1

cdr3_nt: TGCGCCAGCAAGGGGGTGATGAACACTGAAGCTTTCTTT
cdr3_aa: CASKGVMNTEAFF
v_call: TRBV5-1
d_call: -
clone_size: -
j_call: TRBJ1-1

cdr3_nt: TGTGCCAGCAAGGAAGCCGGGGCGCAGAAGCGGGGGGGCTTCATAGATGAGCAGTTCTTC
cdr3_aa: CASKEAGAQKRGGFIDEQFF
v_call: TRBV27
d_call: TRBD2
clone_size: -
j_call: TRBJ2-1

cdr3_nt: TGTGCCAGCAGACCTAGACAGGGCTTGAACACTGAAGCTTTCTTT
cdr3_aa: CASRPRQGLNTEAFF
v_call: TRBV7-2
d_call: TRBD1
clone_size: once
j_call: TRBJ1-1

cdr3_nt: TGTGCCAGCAGCTTTGGGCATGGGGAGACCCAGTACTTC
cdr3_aa: CASSFGHGETQYF
v_call: TRBV5-4
d_call: -
clone_size: -
j_call: TRBJ2-5

cdr3_nt: TGTGCCAGCAGCCAGACAGCTTTCCAAGAGACCCAGTACTTC
cdr3_aa: CASSQTAFQETQYF
v_call: TRBV14
d_call: -
clone_size: few
j_call: TRBJ2-5

cdr3_nt: TGCGCCAGCAGCCACGGGGAGGGGACAGGGACAAGGGAAGGCTACACCTTC
cdr3_aa: CASSHGEGTGTREGYTF
v_call: TRBV4-1
d_call: TRBD1
clone_size: -
j_call: TRBJ1-2

cdr3_nt: TGCGCCAGCAGCCCGACAGGATTTCAGCCCCAGCATTTT
cdr3_aa: CASSPTGFQPQHF
v_call: TRBV5-1
d_call: -
clone_size: -
j_call: TRBJ1-5

cdr3_nt: TGTGCCAGCAGCCCGAGTGGTTCTGGAAACACCATATATTTT
cdr3_aa: CASSPSGSGNTIYF
v_call: TRBV3-1/TRBV3-2
d_call: -
clone_size: -
j_call: TRBJ1-3

cdr3_nt: TGTGCCAGCAGTTCAGGGGTCCGGGACAGGGGAAATTCACCCCTCCACTTT
cdr3_aa: CASSSGVRDRGNSPLHF
v_call: TRBV25-1
d_call: TRBD1
clone_size: -
j_call: TRBJ1-6

cdr3_nt: TGTGCCAGCAGTTTAAGGGACAGGGATGAAAAACTGTTTTTT
cdr3_aa: CASSLRDRDEKLFF
v_call: TRBV28
d_call: TRBD1
clone_size: few
j_call: TRBJ1-4